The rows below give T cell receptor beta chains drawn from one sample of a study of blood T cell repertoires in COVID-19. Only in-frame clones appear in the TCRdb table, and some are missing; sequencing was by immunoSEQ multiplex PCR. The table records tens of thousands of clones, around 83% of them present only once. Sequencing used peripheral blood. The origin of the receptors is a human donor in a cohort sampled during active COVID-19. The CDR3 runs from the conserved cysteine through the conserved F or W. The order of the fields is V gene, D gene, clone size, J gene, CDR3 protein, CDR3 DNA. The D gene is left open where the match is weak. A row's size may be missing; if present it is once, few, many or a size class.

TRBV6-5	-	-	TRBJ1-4	CASRHGGANEKLFF	TGTGCCAGCAGACACGGGGGGGCTAATGAAAAACTGTTTTTT
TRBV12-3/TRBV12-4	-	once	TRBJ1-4	CASSLVTPEKLFF	TGTGCCAGCAGTTTAGTAACACCCGAAAAACTGTTTTTT
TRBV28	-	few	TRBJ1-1	CASSLRGYKAFF	TGTGCCAGCAGTCTCAGGGGATACAAAGCTTTCTTT
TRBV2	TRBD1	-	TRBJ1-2	CASSEQGAVYGYTF	TGTGCCAGCAGTGAGCAGGGGGCCGTTTATGGCTACACCTTC
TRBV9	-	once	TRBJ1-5	CASSLGGTRQPQHF	TGTGCCAGCAGCCTCGGGGGGACCAGGCAGCCCCAGCATTTT
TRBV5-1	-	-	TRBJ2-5	CASSLYQGQETQYF	TGCGCCAGCAGCTTATATCAGGGACAAGAGACCCAGTACTTC
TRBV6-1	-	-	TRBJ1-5	CASSERGGLPQHF	TGTGCCAGCAGTGAAAGGGGTGGCCTACCCCAGCATTTT
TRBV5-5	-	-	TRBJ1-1	CASSNDDGQRGTEAFF	TGTGCCAGCAGCAATGATGACGGCCAGCGGGGCACTGAAGCTTTCTTT
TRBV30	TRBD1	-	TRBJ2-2	CAWSVLTPGQGGTGELFF	TGTGCCTGGAGTGTACTAACCCCGGGACAGGGTGGGACCGGGGAGCTGTTTTTT
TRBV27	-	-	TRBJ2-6	CASSPIGGANVLTF	TGTGCCAGCAGTCCCATCGGTGGGGCCAACGTCCTGACTTTC
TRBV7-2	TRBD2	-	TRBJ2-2	CASSLTSLAGVGTGELFF	TGTGCCAGCAGCTTAACCTCGCTAGCGGGAGTAGGTACCGGGGAGCTGTTTTTT
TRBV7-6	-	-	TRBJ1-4	CASRPISSAGTNEKLFF	TGTGCCAGCAGACCGATTTCTTCCGCGGGGACTAATGAAAAACTGTTTTTT
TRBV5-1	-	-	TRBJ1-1	CASSEGVGTEAFF	TGCGCCAGCAGCGAAGGGGTGGGAACTGAAGCTTTCTTT
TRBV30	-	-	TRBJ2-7	CAWSVFGEQYF	TGTGCCTGGAGTGTCTTCGGCGAGCAGTACTTC
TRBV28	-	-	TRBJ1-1	CASRVNVGLEAFF	TGTGCCAGCAGGGTTAACGTGGGGCTGGAAGCTTTCTTT
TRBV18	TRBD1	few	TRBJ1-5	CASSSDRGQPQHF	TGTGCCAGCTCATCGGACAGGGGGCAGCCCCAGCATTTT
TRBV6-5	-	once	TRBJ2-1	CASRSRSGLYNEQFF	TGTGCCAGCAGGTCTAGGAGTGGTCTCTACAATGAGCAGTTCTTC
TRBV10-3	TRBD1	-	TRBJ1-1	CAISESNTRTGEAFF	TGTGCCATCAGTGAGTCGAATACTAGGACAGGCGAAGCTTTCTTT
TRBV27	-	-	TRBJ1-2	CASSVYFRGRDTLYGYTF	TGTGCCAGCAGTGTCTATTTCAGGGGACGCGACACACTCTATGGCTACACCTTC
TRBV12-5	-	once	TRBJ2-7	CASRAGYSYEQYF	TGTGCTAGTAGGGCAGGGTACTCCTACGAGCAGTACTTC
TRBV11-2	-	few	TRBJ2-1	CASSLDLGGSYNEQFF	TGTGCCAGCAGCTTAGATCTTGGGGGGTCCTACAATGAGCAGTTCTTC
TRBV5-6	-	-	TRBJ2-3	CASRQSDTQYF	TGTGCCAGCCGCCAGTCAGATACGCAGTATTTT
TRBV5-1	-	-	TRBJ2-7	CASSLDPGSYEQYF	TGCGCCAGCAGCTTGGATCCAGGCTCCTACGAGCAGTACTTC